The clone carrying this T cell receptor beta chain was seen ten or more times. Its cognate antigen is unknown. The data derive from a study of T cells after yellow fever vaccination. The overall study: Preparation used SMART-Seq v4 Ultra Low Input for the low-cell-number fractions.

A single record per CDR3 protein comes from TCRdb applying MiXCR to the 5' RACE reads. Among 340,000 or so distinct CDR3 sequences listed, roughly an eighth were seen once. Overall study findings and caveats: Clones that expanded after primary vaccination mostly reappeared after the booster (approximately 96% CD4, 70% to 90% CD8). Some clonotypes, a small share, were shared between CD4 and CD8 compartments.

Germline CDR1 is SGHNT and CDR2 is YYREEE (reference sequence). Trimming shortened V by 0 bases and J by 0 bases, and 13 bases separated the two germline ends. The CDR3 runs 18 residues. The sequence came from a man younger than 35 who received the YFV17D yellow fever vaccine. The chain uses TRBV5-4 and TRBJ2-6; D ambiguous. The sequencing used CD4+ T cells sorted from PBMCs, collected 15 days after the yellow fever booster vaccination. The CDR3 region has the DNA TGTGCCAGCAGCTTGGATGTAGCCTTTCCCTCTGGGGCCAACGTCCTGACTTTC. As protein: CASSLDVAFPSGANVLTF.